This TCR beta chain was obtained from a study of T-cell memory formation after mild COVID-19 listed by TCRdb under 2021. With regard to the full study: TCR sequence clusters from the two donors were largely donor specific. Two young, previously healthy adult volunteers made up the cohort, one male and one female. Longitudinal TCRalpha and TCRbeta repertoire sequencing tracked T-cell clones expanding and contracting after mild COVID-19 in two donors.

Comments on this clonotype: No antigen is known for it. Nothing much larger sits one base from this clone, and base qualities are not available.

V trim: 4 bases; J trim: 9 bases; unmatched bases: 15. Taken from cysteine to phenylalanine, the CDR3 has 17 residues. The kept DNA is CDR3 alone, 51 bases in frame from the first base. Reading the germline V gene (reference sequence) gives CDR1 MNHEY and CDR2 SMNVEV. Ficoll-Paque density gradient centrifugation was used to isolate PBMCs. The listed sequencing device is Illumina NovaSeq 6000. cDNA libraries for TCRalpha and TCRbeta were prepared by 5'RACE using constant-segment primers, with sample barcodes and unique molecular identifiers added. Trizol reagent was used to extract RNA from every sample. Libraries were amplified in two PCR steps, with a second sample barcode and Illumina TruSeq adapters added in the second step. Sequencing of libraries was performed on an Illumina NovaSeq with 2 x 150 bp paired-end reads. As for the original processing: The reads were demultiplexed and collapsed into UMI-guided consensus sequences using migec v1.2.7. With mixcr v2.1.11, UMI consensuses were aligned to TRA and TRB V and J templates and assembled into clonotypes. Clonotypes were classified as expanded or contracted when called significant by both edgeR and NoisET, with noise models trained on biological replicates. For edgeR calls, the thresholds were a false discovery rate-adjusted p below 0.01 and a log2 fold-change of 1. As an exploratory analysis of dynamics, max-normalized trajectories of the 1000 most abundant clonotypes were examined by PCA with hierarchical clustering. Separately sequenced CD4+ and CD8+ repertoires were used to assign the CD4 or CD8 phenotype of responding clones. In-frame beta chains were kept once TCRdb had trimmed the public reads at Q25 with fastp and called clones with MiXCR. For every CDR3 protein sequence, its rows merge into one entry that carries the most common genes and DNA. It is TCRdb's table, rather than the study itself, that gives the V and J calls and clone size. The sample has fewer than 700,000 distinct CDR3 sequences on record, less than 25% of them singletons. The top ten constitute roughly 8.3% of the sample.

Findings and caveats that apply to the study as a whole: The second-wave clones that peaked on day 37 were not confirmed to be SARS-CoV-2 specific. The detection of some responding clones in pre-infection memory suggests that pre-existing cross-reactive memory T cells joined the SARS-CoV-2 response. The study covered only two mild cases, and larger cohorts including severe cases with pre-infection samples were considered necessary. From day 15 to 85, contracting clones showed balanced CD4/CD8 phenotypes, whereas a second wave of clones that expanded from day 15 to 37 leaned towards CD4+. Contracting CD4+ clones turned up mainly in the CM and EM memory subsets, whereas EMRA was where CD8+ clones were enriched.

Sequencing was performed on PBMCs or a T cell subset sorted from them (not recorded which). The rearrangement joined TRBV27 to TRBJ2-1; 10 central bases correspond to TRBD1. The clonotype was recovered from an adult woman who had mild COVID-19 (a few samples of this study predate the infection). The sample titles of this study are shuffled in the database, so cell type and time point are left out; the donor was told from shared clones. Read as DNA, the sequence is TGTGCCAGCAGTTCGACAGGGGGCATATTCGGCGGGAGTGAGCAGTTCTTC. Its translation reads: CASSSTGGIFGGSEQFF.